This T cell receptor (beta chain) was obtained from a study of blood T cells in healthy people across ages. Points from the study as a whole: TCR beta diversity, measured per million T cells, fell in a roughly linear way with age.

Germline loops: CDR1 SQVTM, CDR2 ANQGSEA. The CDR3 extends over 13 amino acids. Deletions cut 1 base from V and 1 base from J, with 5 bases between. PCR was performed a second time for roughly 7 to 11 cycles using a sample-barcoded 5' primer and a J-beta primer mix. Sequencing of every sample gave 3 million or more CDR3-containing paired-end reads. TCRdb analysed the 5' RACE reads with MiXCR anew, one entry per CDR3 protein. Altogether about 1.8 million distinct CDR3 sequences are present, around 50% being singletons, with the ten largest covering more than 2%. This clonotype was observed a few times. As yet, its antigen is unknown. Roughly 10 milliliters of peripheral blood were drawn from each donor into EDTA-treated tubes.

The receptor comes from a woman aged 40 to 50 in good health. Sequenced sample: blood. The rearrangement uses TRBV29-1 and TRBJ2-4, with a tentative D call TRBD2 (5 bases). The CDR3 coding sequence is TGCAGCGTTGAAGCGGGGGCCAAAAACATTCAGTACTTC. It specifies CSVEAGAKNIQYF.